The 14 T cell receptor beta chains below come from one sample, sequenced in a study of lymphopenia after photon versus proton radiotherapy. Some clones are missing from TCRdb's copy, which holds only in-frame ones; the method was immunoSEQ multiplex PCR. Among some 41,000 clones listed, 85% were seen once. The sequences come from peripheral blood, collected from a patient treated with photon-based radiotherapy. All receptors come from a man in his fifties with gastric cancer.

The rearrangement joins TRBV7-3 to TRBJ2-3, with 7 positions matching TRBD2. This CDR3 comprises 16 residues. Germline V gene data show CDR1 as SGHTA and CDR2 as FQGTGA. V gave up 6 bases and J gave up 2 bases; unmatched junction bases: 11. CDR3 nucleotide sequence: TGTGCCAGCAGTCCCGAAGCCCTAGCGGTCACAGATACGCAGTATTTT. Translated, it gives CASSPEALAVTDTQYF. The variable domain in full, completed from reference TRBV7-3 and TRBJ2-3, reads GAGVSQTPSNKVTEKGKYVELRCDPISGHTALYWYRQSLGQGPEFLIYFQGTGAADDSGLPNDRFFAVRPEGSVSTLKIQRTERGDSAVYLCASSPEALAVTDTQYFGPGTRLTVL.

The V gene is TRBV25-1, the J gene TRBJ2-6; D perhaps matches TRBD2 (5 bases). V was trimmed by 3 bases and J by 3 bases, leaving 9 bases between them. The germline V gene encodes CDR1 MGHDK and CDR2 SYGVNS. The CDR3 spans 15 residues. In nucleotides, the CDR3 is TGTGCCAGCAGTGATCCAGGAGGTGGGGCCAACGTCCTGACTTTC. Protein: CASSDPGGGANVLTF.

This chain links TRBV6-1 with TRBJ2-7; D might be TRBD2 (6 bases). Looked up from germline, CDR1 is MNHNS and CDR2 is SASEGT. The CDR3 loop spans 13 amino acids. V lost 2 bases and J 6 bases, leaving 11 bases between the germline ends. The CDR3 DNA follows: TGTGCCAGCAGTGAACGGGGGATGGGCGAGCAGTACTTC. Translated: CASSERGMGEQYF.

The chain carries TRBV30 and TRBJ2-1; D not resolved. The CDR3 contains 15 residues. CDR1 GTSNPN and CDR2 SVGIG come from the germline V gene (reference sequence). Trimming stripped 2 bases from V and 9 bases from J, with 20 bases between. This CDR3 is CAWSSLQQESTEQFF. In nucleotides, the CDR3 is TGTGCCTGGAGTTCTCTACAGCAGGAGAGTACTGAGCAGTTCTTC.

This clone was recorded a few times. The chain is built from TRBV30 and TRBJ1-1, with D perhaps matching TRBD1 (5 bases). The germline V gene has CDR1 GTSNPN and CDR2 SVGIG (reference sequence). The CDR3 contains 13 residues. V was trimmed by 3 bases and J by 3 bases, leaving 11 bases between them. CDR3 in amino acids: CAWRRTQDTEAFF. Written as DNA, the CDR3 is TGTGCCTGGAGACGGACACAGGACACTGAAGCTTTCTTT.

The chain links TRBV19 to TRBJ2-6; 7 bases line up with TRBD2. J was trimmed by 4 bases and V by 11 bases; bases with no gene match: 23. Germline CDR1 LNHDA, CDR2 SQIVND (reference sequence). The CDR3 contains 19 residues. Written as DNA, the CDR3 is TGTGCCGAGGGGAGGGAGCAGAACGACCCCGGAACAGGGGCCAACGTCCTGACTTTC. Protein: CAEGREQNDPGTGANVLTF. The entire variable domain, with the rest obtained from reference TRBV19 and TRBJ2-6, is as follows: DGGITQSPKYLFRKEGQNVTLSCEQNLNHDAMYWYRQDPGQGLRLIYYSQIVNDFQKGDIAEGYSVSREKKESFPLTVTSAQKNPTAFYLCAEGREQNDPGTGANVLTFGAGSRLTVL.

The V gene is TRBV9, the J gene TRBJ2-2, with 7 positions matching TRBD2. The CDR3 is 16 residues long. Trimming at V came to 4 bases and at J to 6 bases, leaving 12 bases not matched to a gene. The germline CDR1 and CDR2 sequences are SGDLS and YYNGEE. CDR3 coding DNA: TGTGCCAGCAGCCTGACTAGCTATAAGGACGCCGGGGAGCTGTTTTTT. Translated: CASSLTSYKDAGELFF.

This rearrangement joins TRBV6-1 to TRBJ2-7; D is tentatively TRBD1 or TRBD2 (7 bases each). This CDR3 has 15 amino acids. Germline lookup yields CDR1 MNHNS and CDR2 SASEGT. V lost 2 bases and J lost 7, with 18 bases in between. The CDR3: CASSEQRRQGGEQYF. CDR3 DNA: TGTGCCAGCAGTGAACAAAGGAGACAGGGAGGGGAGCAGTACTTC.

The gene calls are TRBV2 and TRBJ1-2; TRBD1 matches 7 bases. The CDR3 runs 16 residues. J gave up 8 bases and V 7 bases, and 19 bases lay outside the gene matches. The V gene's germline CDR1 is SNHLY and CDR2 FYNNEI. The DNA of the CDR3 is TGTGCCAGCAAACTCGATTGGCAGGGGGTAAGCGGCGGCTACACCTTC. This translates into CASKLDWQGVSGGYTF.

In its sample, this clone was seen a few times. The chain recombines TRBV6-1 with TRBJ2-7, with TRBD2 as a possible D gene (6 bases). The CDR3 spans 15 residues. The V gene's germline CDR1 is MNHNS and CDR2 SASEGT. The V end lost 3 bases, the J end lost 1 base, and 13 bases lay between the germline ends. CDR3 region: CASSDAGTASYEQYF. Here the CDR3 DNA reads TGTGCCAGCAGTGACGCCGGGACTGCTTCCTACGAGCAGTACTTC.

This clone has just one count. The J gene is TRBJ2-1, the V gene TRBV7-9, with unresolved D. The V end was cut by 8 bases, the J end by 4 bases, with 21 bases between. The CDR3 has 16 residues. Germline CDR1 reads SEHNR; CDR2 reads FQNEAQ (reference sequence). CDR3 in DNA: TGTGCCAGCTATGACCCCGAAACTCTAAATTACAATGAGCAGTTCTTC. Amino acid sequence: CASYDPETLNYNEQFF. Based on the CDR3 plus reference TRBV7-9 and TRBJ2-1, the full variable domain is DTGVSQNPRHKITKRGQNVTFRCDPISEHNRLYWYRQTLGQGPEFLTYFQNEAQLEKSRLLSDRFSAERPKGSFSTLEIQRTEQGDSAMYLCASYDPETLNYNEQFFGPGTRLTVL.

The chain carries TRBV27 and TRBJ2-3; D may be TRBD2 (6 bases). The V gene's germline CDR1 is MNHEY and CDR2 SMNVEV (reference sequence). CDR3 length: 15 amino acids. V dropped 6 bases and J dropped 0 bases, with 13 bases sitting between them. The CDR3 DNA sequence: TGTGCCAGCAGGGAACGGGGGATTAGCACAGATACGCAGTATTTT. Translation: CASRERGISTDTQYF.

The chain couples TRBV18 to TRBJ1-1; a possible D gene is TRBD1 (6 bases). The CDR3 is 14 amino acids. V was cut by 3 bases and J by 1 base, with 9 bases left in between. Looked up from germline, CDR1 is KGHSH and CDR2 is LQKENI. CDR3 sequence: CASSPRGTNTEAFF. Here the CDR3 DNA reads TGTGCCAGCTCACCCAGGGGCACGAACACTGAAGCTTTCTTT.

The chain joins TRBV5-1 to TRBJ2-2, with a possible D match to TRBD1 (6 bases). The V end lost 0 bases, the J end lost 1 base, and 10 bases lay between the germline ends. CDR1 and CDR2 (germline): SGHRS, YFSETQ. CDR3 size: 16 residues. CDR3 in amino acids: CASSLAGDWNTGELFF. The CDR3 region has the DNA TGCGCCAGCAGCTTGGCAGGGGATTGGAACACCGGGGAGCTGTTTTTT.